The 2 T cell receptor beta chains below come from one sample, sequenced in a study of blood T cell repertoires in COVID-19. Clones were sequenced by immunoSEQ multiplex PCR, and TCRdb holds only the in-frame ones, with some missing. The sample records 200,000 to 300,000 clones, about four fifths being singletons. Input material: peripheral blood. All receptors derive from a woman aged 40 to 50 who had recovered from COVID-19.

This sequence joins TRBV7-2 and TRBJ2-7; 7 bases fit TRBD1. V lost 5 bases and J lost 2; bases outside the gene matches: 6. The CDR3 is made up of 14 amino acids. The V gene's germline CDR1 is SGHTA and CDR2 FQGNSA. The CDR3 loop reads CASSKGDRPYEQYF. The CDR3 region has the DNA TGTGCCAGCAGCAAGGGGGACAGACCCTACGAGCAGTACTTC.

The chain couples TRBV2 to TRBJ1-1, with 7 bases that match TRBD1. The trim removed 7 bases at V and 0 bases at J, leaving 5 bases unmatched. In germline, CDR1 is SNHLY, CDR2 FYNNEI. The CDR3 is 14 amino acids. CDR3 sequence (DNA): TGTGCCAGCATCATAGACAGGGTGAACACTGAAGCTTTCTTT. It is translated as CASIIDRVNTEAFF. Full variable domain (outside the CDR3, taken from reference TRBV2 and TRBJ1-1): EPEVTQTPSHQVTQMGQEVILRCVPISNHLYFYWYRQILGQKVEFLVSFYNNEISEKSEIFDDQFSVERPDGSNFTLKIRSTKLEDSAMYFCASIIDRVNTEAFFGQGTRLTVV.